The 25 T cell receptor beta chains below all came from one sample that was sequenced in a study of T-cell reconstitution after alpha-beta-depleted transplantation in children. Library preparation (for TCRbeta) was performed with unique molecular identifiers. MiXCR was run by TCRdb on the PCR reads, yielding one entry per CDR3 protein. The sample includes 500,000 or so distinct CDR3 sequences, 9.5% to 12% seen only once; the top ten take around 15%. Source: PBMCs, mostly from graft donor cells, taken 180 days after TCRalphabeta/CD19-depleted stem cell transplant. Source of these receptors: a female patient aged 2 to 10 who had a stem cell transplant for aplastic anemia, so the T cells may come from the graft donor.

The chain joins TRBV4-3 to TRBJ1-1; no clear D gene. V was clipped by 0 bases and J by 1 base, with 9 bases between them. This CDR3 is 15 amino acids long. Germline CDR1 and CDR2: LGHNA and YSLEER. CDR3 region: CASSQDRSTNTEAFF. The CDR3 bases are TGCGCCAGCAGCCAAGATAGGTCAACGAACACTGAAGCTTTCTTT.

This rearrangement joins TRBV18 to TRBJ1-2, with 8 bases that match TRBD1. This CDR3 comprises 14 residues. Germline V gene data show CDR1 as KGHSH and CDR2 as LQKENI. V lost 6 bases and J lost 6; bases outside the gene matches: 9. In nucleotides, the CDR3 is TGTGCCAGCTCCGGACAGGGCGGGAAGGATGGCTACACCTTC. Its protein is CASSGQGGKDGYTF.

In its sample, this clonotype was seen a few times. The chain combines TRBV2 with TRBJ2-7; D unresolved. The CDR3 loop spans 14 amino acids. V was pared by 3 bases and J by 0 bases, with 9 bases between. Germline V gives CDR1 SNHLY, CDR2 FYNNEI. The CDR3 sequence is CASSDWPNSYEQYV. DNA for the CDR3: TGTGCCAGCAGTGACTGGCCCAACTCCTACGAGCAGTACGTC.

The rearrangement joins TRBV29-1 to TRBJ1-2; TRBD1 matches 7 bases. The germline V gene has CDR1 SQVTM and CDR2 ANQGSEA. The ends lost 5 bases at V and 5 bases at J; junction bases unmatched: 23. The CDR3 runs to 18 residues. CDR3 bases: TGCAGCGTTAGGCCCATCAGGGACAGCTCAATAAGGCCGTATGGCTACACCTTC. Translated: CSVRPIRDSSIRPYGYTF.

The chain joins TRBV28 to TRBJ2-7, with 13 bases lining up with TRBD2. There are 16 residues in the CDR3. V shed 6 bases and J 2 bases; nucleotides not matched to a gene: 7. Germline CDR1 MDHEN, CDR2 SYDVKM. The CDR3 region has the DNA TGTGCCAGCAGACCTCCGGGACTAGCGGGAACCTACGAGCAGTACTTC. It codes for CASRPPGLAGTYEQYF.

This chain joins TRBV3-1 and TRBJ2-1, with 13 bases matching TRBD2. V trimming: 3 bases; J trimming: 3 bases; junction bases outside the gene matches: 8. This CDR3 comprises 18 residues. Germline CDR1 and CDR2: LGHDT and YNNKEL (reference sequence). CDR3 amino acids: CASSQATSGRWVYNEQFF. In nucleotides, the CDR3 is TGTGCCAGCAGCCAGGCGACTAGCGGGAGGTGGGTCTACAATGAGCAGTTCTTC.

The chain is built from TRBV19 and TRBJ2-1; TRBD2 agrees at 7 bases. The ends lost 3 bases at V and 4 bases at J; junction bases unmatched: 9. This CDR3 spans 16 amino acids. Germline V CDR1 and CDR2: LNHDA, SQIVND (reference sequence). CDR3 sequence (DNA): TGTGCCAGTAGTATTCACCCGACTAGCATTTACAATGAGCAGTTCTTC. This codes for CASSIHPTSIYNEQFF. The full variable domain, its missing parts supplied by reference TRBV19 and TRBJ2-1, is DGGITQSPKYLFRKEGQNVTLSCEQNLNHDAMYWYRQDPGQGLRLIYYSQIVNDFQKGDIAEGYSVSREKKESFPLTVTSAQKNPTAFYLCASSIHPTSIYNEQFFGPGTRLTVL.

The CDR3: CSALIPGLLYSNQPQHF. In nucleotides, the CDR3 is TGCAGTGCTCTCATACCGGGACTGCTGTATAGCAATCAGCCCCAGCATTTT. The chain carries TRBV20-1 and TRBJ1-5; the D gene is possibly TRBD1 (5 bases). Germline V CDR1 and CDR2: DFQATT, SNEGSKA (reference sequence). V lost 5 bases and J 0 bases, leaving 20 bases between the germline ends. CDR3 length: 17 amino acids.

V usage is TRBV28 and J usage is TRBJ1-1, with D tentatively TRBD1 (5 bases). The germline gives CDR1 MDHEN, CDR2 SYDVKM. V was shortened by 6 bases and J by 1 base, with 15 bases between the two germline ends. This CDR3 is built from 15 residues. The CDR3 protein is CASSLYGGGNTEAFF. CDR3 nucleotide sequence: TGTGCCAGCAGCCTTTACGGGGGAGGGAACACTGAAGCTTTCTTT.

This chain uses TRBV7-2 with TRBJ2-1; 10 positions agree with TRBD2. Trimming took 1 base from V and 8 from J; bases not matched to a gene: 8. The CDR3 is 16 residues long. Germline loops: CDR1 SGHTA, CDR2 FQGNSA. The CDR3 DNA is TGTGCCAGCAGCTTAGGGGACCCGGGACTAGCGTATGAGCAGTTCTTC. This sequence encodes CASSLGDPGLAYEQFF.

This chain connects TRBV7-2 to TRBJ1-1; 8 nucleotides agree with TRBD1. This CDR3 has 16 residues. J gave up 7 bases and V 1 base, and 11 bases lay outside the gene matches. Germline V gene sequence: CDR1 SGHTA, CDR2 FQGNSA. CDR3 DNA: TGTGCCAGCAGCTTAGAAGGGCGCACAGGGGGAGTTGAAGCTTTCTTT. Translation: CASSLEGRTGGVEAFF.

V and J are TRBV20-1 and TRBJ2-3; D is undetermined. The V and J ends lost 4 bases and 2 bases respectively, with 25 bases between them. The CDR3 extends over 18 amino acids. CDR1 and CDR2 from the germline V gene are DFQATT and SNEGSKA (reference sequence). The CDR3: CSANRPPWPWWHTDTQYF. Here the CDR3 DNA reads TGCAGTGCTAACCGGCCCCCCTGGCCCTGGTGGCACACAGATACGCAGTATTTT.

V and J are TRBV20-1 and TRBJ2-2; D is uncertain. V was clipped by 5 bases and J by 8 bases, with 15 bases between them. Per the germline V gene, CDR1 is DFQATT and CDR2 is SNEGSKA (reference sequence). The CDR3 has 13 residues. The CDR3, as DNA: TGCAGTGCTCCTCATTCCCCTCGGGGGGAGCTGTTTTTT. As protein: CSAPHSPRGELFF.

This clonotype has just a few counts. The J gene is TRBJ2-1, the V gene TRBV9, with a weak D call TRBD1 (6 bases). This CDR3 comprises 15 residues. Germline V gene data show CDR1 as SGDLS and CDR2 as YYNGEE. Trimming took 0 bases from V and 2 from J, leaving 9 bases between them. CDR3 bases: TGTGCCAGCAGCGTAGAAGGGGGAACCTACAATGAGCAGTTCTTC. It specifies CASSVEGGTYNEQFF.

This chain connects TRBV12-3 or TRBV12-4 to TRBJ2-7; perhaps D is TRBD1 or TRBD2 (5 bases each). Deletions cut 4 bases from V and 3 bases from J, with 16 bases between. This CDR3 is 15 amino acids long. The CDR3 sequence is CASSSSGATGYEQYF. DNA for the CDR3: TGTGCCAGCAGTTCCTCCGGGGCGACTGGCTACGAGCAGTACTTC.

In this sample, this clonotype turned up many times. CDR3 residues: CASSSDRYTDTQYF. CDR3 nucleotides: TGTGCCAGCAGCTCGGACAGGTACACAGATACGCAGTATTTT. The rearrangement joins TRBV7-2 to TRBJ2-3, with TRBD1 identical over 7 bases. Per germline, CDR1 SGHTA and CDR2 FQGNSA. Unmatched junction bases numbered 3, after V lost 4 bases and J lost 2 bases. The CDR3 has 14 residues.

The chain joins TRBV2 to TRBJ1-2, with a possible D match to TRBD1 (5 bases). This CDR3 has 13 residues. Trimming took 3 bases from V and 6 from J, leaving 11 bases between them. Germline CDR1 and CDR2: SNHLY and FYNNEI. CDR3 DNA: TGTGCCAGCAGTGACGAGGGGCGGGATGGCTACACCTTC. It translates to CASSDEGRDGYTF.

The rearrangement uses TRBV12-3 or TRBV12-4 and TRBJ2-7; 12 nucleotides match TRBD1. The CDR3 runs to 15 residues. J gave up 13 bases and V 7 bases, and 17 bases lay outside the gene matches. The CDR3 region is CASTLPGTGGLILYF. In DNA, the CDR3 is TGTGCCAGCACGCTACCGGGGACAGGGGGCCTGATTCTCTACTTC.

This clonotype was recorded at least ten times. The chain carries TRBV20-1 and TRBJ1-1; D not certain. Germline CDR1 and CDR2: DFQATT and SNEGSKA (reference sequence). V was trimmed by 1 base and J by 1 base, leaving 4 bases between them. The CDR3 is 12 amino acids. The CDR3 sequence is CSARVKNTEAFF. The CDR3 bases are TGCAGTGCTAGAGTAAAGAACACTGAAGCTTTCTTT.

Only a few counts were recorded for this clonotype. The chain has TRBV28 and TRBJ2-7; 8 bases map to TRBD2. V lost 6 bases, J lost 3 bases, and 10 bases stayed unmatched. This CDR3 contains 15 residues. The V gene's germline CDR1 is MDHEN and CDR2 SYDVKM. The CDR3 sequence is CASSSRASGRYEQYF. The DNA of the CDR3 is TGTGCCAGCAGCTCGAGGGCTAGCGGGCGCTACGAGCAGTACTTC.

This clonotype was counted only a few times. The V call is TRBV7-9, the J call TRBJ1-3; 8 nucleotides line up with TRBD1. Germline-derived CDR1 and CDR2 are SEHNR and FQNEAQ (reference sequence). This CDR3 is 15 amino acids long. Trimming cost V 4 bases and J 0 bases; bases outside gene matches: 2. The CDR3 loop reads CASSSGTGSGNTIYF. The DNA of the CDR3 is TGTGCCAGCAGCTCAGGGACAGGCTCTGGAAACACCATATATTTT.

The chain links TRBV12-3 or TRBV12-4 to TRBJ2-1, with 10 positions matching TRBD2. The CDR3 covers 14 residues. V lost 6 bases to trimming and J lost 2 bases; unmatched junction nucleotides: 1. The CDR3 is CASRTSGAYNEQFF. The CDR3 DNA follows: TGTGCCAGCAGAACTAGCGGGGCCTACAATGAGCAGTTCTTC.

Only a few counts were recorded for this clonotype. CDR3 sequence reads: CASSFRRAEWETQYF. The CDR3 nucleotides read TGTGCCAGCAGTTTCCGGAGGGCTGAGTGGGAGACCCAGTACTTC. The rearrangement links TRBV12-3 or TRBV12-4 to TRBJ2-5; D is possibly TRBD2 (6 bases). V was trimmed by 3 bases and J by 5 bases, leaving 16 bases between them. This CDR3 has 15 residues.

The chain joins TRBV7-2 to TRBJ1-1, with a tentative D call TRBD1 (5 bases). The CDR3 runs 14 residues. V lost 5 bases to trimming and J lost 3 bases, with 13 bases between them. Germline V gives CDR1 SGHTA, CDR2 FQGNSA. CDR3 coding DNA: TGTGCCAGCAGCCTCAGGGTTGGGGACACTGAAGCTTTCTTT. The encoded protein is CASSLRVGDTEAFF.

The V gene is TRBV28, the J gene TRBJ2-7, with 8 bases aligning to TRBD1. CDR3 size: 13 residues. The ends lost 9 bases at V and 3 bases at J; junction bases unmatched: 7. CDR1 and CDR2 from the germline V gene are MDHEN and SYDVKM. CDR3 sequence reads: CASWGTGLYEQYF. The DNA for the CDR3 is TGTGCCAGTTGGGGGACAGGCCTCTACGAGCAGTACTTC.